The sample holds many counts of the clone carrying this T cell receptor beta chain. This sample's time point: sample taken at primary tumor resection. Without sorting, whole RNA was sequenced from tumor, nontumor lung or frozen PBMC. The data derive from a study of spatial heterogeneity in lung cancer. A single record per CDR3 protein comes from TCRdb applying MiXCR to the 5' RACE reads. The sample yields about 50,000 distinct CDR3 sequences, 6.5% to 8% seen once. The CDR3 totals 15 residues. Germline values: CDR1 SGHRS, CDR2 YFSETQ. Trimming cost V 4 bases and J 3 bases; bases outside gene matches: 10.

This specimen consisted of PBMCs, obtained at surgery. The gene calls are TRBV5-1 and TRBJ2-7; 7 nucleotides align to TRBD1. The TCR sequence derives from a female donor with early-stage non-small cell lung cancer. The CDR3 bases are TGCGCCAGCAGCACAAGGGACAGCTACCTCTACGAGCAGTACTTC. As protein: CASSTRDSYLYEQYF.